The entry that follows covers one TCR beta chain sequence. This clonotype was detected only a few times. Its target antigen remains unknown. No quality values exist for individual bases; no much larger clone is one base distant. The CDR3 measures 15 amino acids from cysteine to phenylalanine. Only the CDR3 portion is preserved as DNA: 45 bases, with reading frame beginning at the first base. V is clipped by 7 bases and J by 0 bases, and the sequence between their germline boundaries is 12 bases long. CDR1 is given as MNHNS and CDR2 as SASEGT, both from the germline V gene. The source of the sample is a study of tumor-infiltrating lymphocytes in oesophageal squamous cell carcinoma (dated by TCRdb to 2016 to 2017). The library was obtained by PCR. The sequencer was an Illumina HiSeq 2000. The public reads were reprocessed in TCRdb via fastp at Q25 and MiXCR, keeping in-frame beta chains. Every CDR3 protein is listed once, alongside the most common genes and DNA of its rows. Here the sample has tens of thousands of distinct CDR3 sequences; about a third occur a single time. The ten largest account for approximately 19% of the sample.

The rearranged chain carries TRBV6-1 and TRBJ2-2; no D gene can be assigned with confidence. The TCR sequence derives from a female donor with esophageal squamous cell carcinoma. The specimen was esophageal tumor tissue. The encoded CDR3 is CASIRLGANTGELFF. The DNA is as follows: TGTGCCAGCATTCGATTGGGCGCGAACACCGGGGAGCTGTTTTTT.